The present T cell receptor (beta chain) was sequenced within a study of blood T cell repertoires in COVID-19. Study-level information: COVID-19 samples, acute and convalescent, were from the United States, Italy and Spain. PBMCs, B-cell-depleted T cells, or T cells provided the cDNA or gDNA that made up the material.

Between the trimmed V and J ends, which lost 2 bases and 7 bases, there was a span of 11 bases. This CDR3 has 13 amino acids. Study processing details: For nucleated cells, counts were estimated from reference gene primer amplification. Data came from immunoSEQ multiplex PCR; TCRdb stores just in-frame clones and leaves some out. V and J calls and clone size are as listed in that table; D and trimming were resolved from the DNA. The top ten hold 6% to 8% of the sample, which has 150,000 to 200,000 clones, roughly four fifths seen once. The TCR was taken from a woman in her 70s with COVID-19, enrolled during active disease. The chain employs TRBV12-3 or TRBV12-4 and TRBJ2-5; unclear D gene. The source material was peripheral blood. In DNA form, the CDR3 reads TGTGCCAGCAGTTTATTGAGTCTACGGACCCAGTACTTC. Residues: CASSLLSLRTQYF.